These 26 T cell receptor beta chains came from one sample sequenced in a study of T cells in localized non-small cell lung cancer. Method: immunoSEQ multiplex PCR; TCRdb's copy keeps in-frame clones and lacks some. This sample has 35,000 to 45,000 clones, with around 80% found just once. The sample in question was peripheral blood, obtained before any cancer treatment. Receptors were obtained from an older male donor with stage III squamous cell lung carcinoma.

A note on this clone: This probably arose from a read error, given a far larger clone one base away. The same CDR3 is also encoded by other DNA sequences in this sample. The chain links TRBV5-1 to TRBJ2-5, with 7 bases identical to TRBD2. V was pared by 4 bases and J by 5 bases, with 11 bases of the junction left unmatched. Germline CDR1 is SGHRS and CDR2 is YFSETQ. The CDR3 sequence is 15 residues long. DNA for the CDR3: TGCGCCAGCAGCCCTTTTGGGGGGGATAGCGAGACCCAGTACTTC. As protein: CASSPFGGDSETQYF. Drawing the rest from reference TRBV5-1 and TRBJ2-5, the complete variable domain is KAGVTQTPRYLIKTRGQQVTLSCSPISGHRSVSWYQQTPGQGLQFLFEYFSETQRNKGNFPGRFSGRQFSNSRSEMNVSTLELGDSALYLCASSPFGGDSETQYFGPGTRLLVL.

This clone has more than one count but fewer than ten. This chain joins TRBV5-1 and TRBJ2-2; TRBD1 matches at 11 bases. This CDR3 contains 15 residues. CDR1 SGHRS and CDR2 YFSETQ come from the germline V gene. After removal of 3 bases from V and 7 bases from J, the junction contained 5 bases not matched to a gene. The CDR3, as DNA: TGCGCCAGCAGCTCAGGACAGGGGGCGGTCGGGGAGCTGTTTTTT. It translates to CASSSGQGAVGELFF.

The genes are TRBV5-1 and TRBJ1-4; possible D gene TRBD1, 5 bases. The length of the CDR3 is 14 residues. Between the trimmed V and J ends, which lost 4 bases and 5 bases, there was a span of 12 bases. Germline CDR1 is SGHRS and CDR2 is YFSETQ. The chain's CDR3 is CASSRDGENEKLFF. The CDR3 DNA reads TGCGCCAGCAGCCGGGACGGCGAGAATGAAAAACTGTTTTTT.

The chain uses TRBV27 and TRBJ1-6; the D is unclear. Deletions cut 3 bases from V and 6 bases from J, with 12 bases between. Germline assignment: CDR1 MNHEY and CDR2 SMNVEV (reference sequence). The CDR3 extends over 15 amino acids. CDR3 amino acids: CASSFGGRVNSPLHF. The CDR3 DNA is TGTGCCAGCAGTTTCGGAGGACGGGTTAATTCACCCCTCCACTTT.

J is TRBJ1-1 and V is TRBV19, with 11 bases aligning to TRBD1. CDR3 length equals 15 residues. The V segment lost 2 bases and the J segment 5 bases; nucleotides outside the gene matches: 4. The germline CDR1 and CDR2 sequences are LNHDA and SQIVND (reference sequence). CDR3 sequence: CASSIPGQGATEAFF. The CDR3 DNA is TGTGCCAGTAGTATACCCGGACAGGGGGCGACTGAAGCTTTCTTT.

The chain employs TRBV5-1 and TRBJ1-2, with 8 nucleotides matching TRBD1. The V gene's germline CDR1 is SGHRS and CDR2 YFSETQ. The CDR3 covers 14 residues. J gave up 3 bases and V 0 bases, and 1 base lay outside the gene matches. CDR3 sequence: CASSLAGQDYGYTF. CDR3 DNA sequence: TGCGCCAGCAGCTTGGCGGGACAGGACTATGGCTACACCTTC.

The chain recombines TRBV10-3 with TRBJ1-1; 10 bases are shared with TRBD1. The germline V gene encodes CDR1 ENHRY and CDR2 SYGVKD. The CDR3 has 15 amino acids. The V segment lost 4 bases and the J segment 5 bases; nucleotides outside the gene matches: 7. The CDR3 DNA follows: TGTGCCATCAGTGCGACAGGGGGCCAGGAGACTGAAGCTTTCTTT. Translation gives CAISATGGQETEAFF.

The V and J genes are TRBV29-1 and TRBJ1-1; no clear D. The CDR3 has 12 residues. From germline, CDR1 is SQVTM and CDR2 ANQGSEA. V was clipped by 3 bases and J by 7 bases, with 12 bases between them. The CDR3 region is CSVDAQPREAFF. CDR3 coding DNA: TGCAGCGTTGACGCCCAACCCCGTGAAGCTTTCTTT.

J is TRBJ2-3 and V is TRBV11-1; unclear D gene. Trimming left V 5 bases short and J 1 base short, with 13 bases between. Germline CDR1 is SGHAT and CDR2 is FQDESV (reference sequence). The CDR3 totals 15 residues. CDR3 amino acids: CASSISPGGTDTQYF. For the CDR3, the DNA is TGTGCCAGCAGCATCAGTCCTGGAGGCACAGATACGCAGTATTTT.

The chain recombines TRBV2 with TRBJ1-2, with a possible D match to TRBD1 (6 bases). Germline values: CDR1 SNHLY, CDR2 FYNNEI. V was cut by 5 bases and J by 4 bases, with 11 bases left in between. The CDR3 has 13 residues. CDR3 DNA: TGTGCCAGCAGTCGACAGGTTAGCTATGGCTACACCTTC. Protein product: CASSRQVSYGYTF.

CDR3 sequence reads: CASSLALLNTGELFF. The CDR3 DNA is TGTGCCAGCAGCTTAGCGCTACTGAACACCGGGGAGCTGTTTTTT. This sequence joins TRBV7-2 and TRBJ2-2; D is unclear. Germline CDR1 SGHTA, CDR2 FQGNSA. The CDR3 length is 15 residues. With 0 bases removed from V and 1 base from J, the gap between germline ends came to 6 bases.

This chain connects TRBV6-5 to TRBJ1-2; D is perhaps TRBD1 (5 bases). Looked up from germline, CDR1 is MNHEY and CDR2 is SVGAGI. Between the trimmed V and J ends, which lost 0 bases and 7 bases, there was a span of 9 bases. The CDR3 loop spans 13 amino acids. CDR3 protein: CASSYSRGGGYTF. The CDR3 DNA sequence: TGTGCCAGCAGTTACTCGAGGGGAGGTGGCTACACCTTC.

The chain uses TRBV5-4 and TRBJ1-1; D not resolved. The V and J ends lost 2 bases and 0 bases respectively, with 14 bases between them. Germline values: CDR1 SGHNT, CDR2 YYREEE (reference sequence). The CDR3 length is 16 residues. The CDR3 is CASSLGRANLNTEAFF. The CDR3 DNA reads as TGTGCCAGCAGCTTAGGCCGGGCCAATTTGAACACTGAAGCTTTCTTT. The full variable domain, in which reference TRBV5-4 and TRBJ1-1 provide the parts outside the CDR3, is ETGVTQSPTHLIKTRGQQVTLRCSSQSGHNTVSWYQQALGQGPQFIFQYYREEENGRGNFPPRFSGLQFPNYSSELNVNALELDDSALYLCASSLGRANLNTEAFFGQGTRLTVV.

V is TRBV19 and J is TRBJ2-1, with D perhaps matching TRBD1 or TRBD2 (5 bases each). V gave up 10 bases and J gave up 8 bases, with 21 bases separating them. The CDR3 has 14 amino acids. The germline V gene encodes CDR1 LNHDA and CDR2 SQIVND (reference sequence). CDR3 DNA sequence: TGTGCCATCTCCCGGGACCTCCCGCCATATGAGCAGTTCTTC. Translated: CAISRDLPPYEQFF.

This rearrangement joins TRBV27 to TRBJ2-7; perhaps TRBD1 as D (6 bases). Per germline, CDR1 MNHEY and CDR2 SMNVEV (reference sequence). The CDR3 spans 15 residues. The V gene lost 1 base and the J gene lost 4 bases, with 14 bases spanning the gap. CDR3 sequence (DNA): TGTGCCAGCAGTTTATATGGGGGCGAATGGTACGAGCAGTACTTC. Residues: CASSLYGGEWYEQYF.

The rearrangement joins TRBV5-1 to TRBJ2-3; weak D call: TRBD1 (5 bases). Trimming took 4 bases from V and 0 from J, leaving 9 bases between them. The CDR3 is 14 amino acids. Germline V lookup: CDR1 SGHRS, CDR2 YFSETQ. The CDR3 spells CASSMDTSTDTQYF. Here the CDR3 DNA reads TGCGCCAGCAGCATGGACACCAGCACAGATACGCAGTATTTT. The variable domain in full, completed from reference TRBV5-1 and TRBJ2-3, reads KAGVTQTPRYLIKTRGQQVTLSCSPISGHRSVSWYQQTPGQGLQFLFEYFSETQRNKGNFPGRFSGRQFSNSRSEMNVSTLELGDSALYLCASSMDTSTDTQYFGPGTRLTVL.

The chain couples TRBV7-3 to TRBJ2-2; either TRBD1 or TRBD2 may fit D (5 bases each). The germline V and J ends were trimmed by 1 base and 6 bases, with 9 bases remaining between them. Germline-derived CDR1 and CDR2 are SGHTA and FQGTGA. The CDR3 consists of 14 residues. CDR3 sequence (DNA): TGTGCCAGCAGCTTAAACATGGGGGCCGGGGAGCTGTTTTTT. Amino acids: CASSLNMGAGELFF. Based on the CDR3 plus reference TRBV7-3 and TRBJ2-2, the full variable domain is GAGVSQTPSNKVTEKGKYVELRCDPISGHTALYWYRQSLGQGPEFLIYFQGTGAADDSGLPNDRFFAVRPEGSVSTLKIQRTERGDSAVYLCASSLNMGAGELFFGEGSRLTVL.

The CDR3 nucleotides are TGTGCCAGCCAAACAGGGTGGGGGTCTGAAGCTTTCTTT. It specifies CASQTGWGSEAFF. The chain links TRBV25-1 to TRBJ1-1; perhaps TRBD1 as D (6 bases). Germline CDR1 reads MGHDK; CDR2 reads SYGVNS. Trimming took 8 bases from V and 6 from J, leaving 16 bases between them. This CDR3 is 13 amino acids long.

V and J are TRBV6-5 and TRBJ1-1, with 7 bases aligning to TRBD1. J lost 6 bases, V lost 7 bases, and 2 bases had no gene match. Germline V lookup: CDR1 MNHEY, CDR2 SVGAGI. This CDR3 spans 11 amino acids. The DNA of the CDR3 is TGTGCCAGCACCCAGGGGGCTGAAGCTTTCTTT. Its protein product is CASTQGAEAFF.

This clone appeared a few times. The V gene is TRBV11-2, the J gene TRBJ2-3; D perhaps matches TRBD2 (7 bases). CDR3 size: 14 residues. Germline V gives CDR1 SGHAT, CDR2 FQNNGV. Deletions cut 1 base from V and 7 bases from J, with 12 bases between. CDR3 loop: CASSLVRGANTQYF. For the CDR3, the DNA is TGTGCCAGCAGCTTAGTTCGGGGGGCGAATACGCAGTATTTT.

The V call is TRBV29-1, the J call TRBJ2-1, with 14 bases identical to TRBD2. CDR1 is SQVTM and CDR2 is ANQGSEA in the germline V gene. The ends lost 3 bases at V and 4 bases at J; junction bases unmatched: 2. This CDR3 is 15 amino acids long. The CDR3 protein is CSVEGLAGDYNEQFF. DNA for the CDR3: TGCAGCGTTGAGGGACTAGCGGGGGATTACAATGAGCAGTTCTTC.

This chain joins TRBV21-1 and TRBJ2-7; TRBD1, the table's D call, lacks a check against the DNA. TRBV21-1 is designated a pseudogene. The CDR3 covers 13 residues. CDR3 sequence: CATPGQGAGEQYF. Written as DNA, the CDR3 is TGTGCCACCCCGGGACAGGGGGCGGGAGAGCAGTACTTC.

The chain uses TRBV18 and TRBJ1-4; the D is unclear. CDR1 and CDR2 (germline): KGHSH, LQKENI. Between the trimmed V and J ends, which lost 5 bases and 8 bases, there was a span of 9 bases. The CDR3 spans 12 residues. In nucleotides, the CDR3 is TGTGCCAGCTCAGAAGGGAGGGAAAAACTGTTTTTT. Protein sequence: CASSEGREKLFF.

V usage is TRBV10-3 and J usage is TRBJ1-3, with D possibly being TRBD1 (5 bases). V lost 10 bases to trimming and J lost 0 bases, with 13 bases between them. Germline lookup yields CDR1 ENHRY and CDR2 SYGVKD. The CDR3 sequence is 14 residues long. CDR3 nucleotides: TGTGCCACTTCGGGGGGTTACTCTGGAAACACCATATATTTT. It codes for CATSGGYSGNTIYF.

CDR3 protein: CASSLDRVHGELFF. For the CDR3, the DNA is TGTGCCAGCAGCTTAGATAGGGTCCACGGGGAGCTGTTTTTT. The V and J genes are TRBV11-1 and TRBJ2-2, with D unclear. Trimming cost V 1 base and J 7 bases, with 10 bases left between them. Germline V lookup: CDR1 SGHAT, CDR2 FQDESV (reference sequence). The CDR3 contains 14 residues. Filled out from reference TRBV11-1 and TRBJ2-2, the complete variable domain reads EAEVAQSPRYKITEKSQAVAFWCDPISGHATLYWYRQILGQGPELLVQFQDESVVDDSQLPKDRFSAERLKGVDSTLKIQPAELGDSAMYLCASSLDRVHGELFFGEGSRLTVL.

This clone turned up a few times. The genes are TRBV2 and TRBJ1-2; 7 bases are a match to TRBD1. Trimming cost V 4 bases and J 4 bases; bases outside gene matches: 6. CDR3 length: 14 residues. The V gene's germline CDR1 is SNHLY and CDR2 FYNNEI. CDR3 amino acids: CASSGPTGPYGYTF. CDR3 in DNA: TGTGCCAGCAGTGGCCCGACAGGGCCCTATGGCTACACCTTC.